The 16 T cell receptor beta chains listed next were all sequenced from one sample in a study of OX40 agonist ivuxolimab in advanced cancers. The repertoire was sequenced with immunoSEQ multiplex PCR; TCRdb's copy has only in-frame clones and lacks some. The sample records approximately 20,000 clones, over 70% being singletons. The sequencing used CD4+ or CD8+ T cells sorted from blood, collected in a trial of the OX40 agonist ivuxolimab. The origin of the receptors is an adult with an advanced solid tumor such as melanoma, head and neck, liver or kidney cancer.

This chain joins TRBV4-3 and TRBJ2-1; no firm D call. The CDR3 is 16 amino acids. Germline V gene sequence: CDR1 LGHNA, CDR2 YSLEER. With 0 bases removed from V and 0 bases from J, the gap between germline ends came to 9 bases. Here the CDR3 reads CASSQDLGNSYNEQFF. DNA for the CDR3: TGCGCCAGCAGCCAAGATCTGGGTAACTCCTACAATGAGCAGTTCTTC.

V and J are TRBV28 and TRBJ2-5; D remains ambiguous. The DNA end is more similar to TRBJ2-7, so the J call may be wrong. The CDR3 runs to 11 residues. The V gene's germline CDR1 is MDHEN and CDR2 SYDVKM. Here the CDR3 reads CASSPGYEQYF. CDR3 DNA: TGTGCCAGCAGCCCCGGTTACGAGCAGTACTTC.

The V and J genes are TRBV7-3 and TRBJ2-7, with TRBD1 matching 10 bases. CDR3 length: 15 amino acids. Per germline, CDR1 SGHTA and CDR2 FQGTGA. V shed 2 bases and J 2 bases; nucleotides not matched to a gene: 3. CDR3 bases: TGTGCCAGCAGCTTAGGGGACAGGGGCCCCTACGAGCAGTACTTC. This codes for CASSLGDRGPYEQYF. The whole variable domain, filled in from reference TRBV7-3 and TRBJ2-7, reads GAGVSQTPSNKVTEKGKYVELRCDPISGHTALYWYRQSLGQGPEFLIYFQGTGAADDSGLPNDRFFAVRPEGSVSTLKIQRTERGDSAVYLCASSLGDRGPYEQYFGPGTRLTVT.

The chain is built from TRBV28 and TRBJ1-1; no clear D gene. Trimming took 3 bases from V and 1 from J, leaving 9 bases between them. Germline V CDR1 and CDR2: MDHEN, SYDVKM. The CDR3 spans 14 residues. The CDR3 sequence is CASSFRGANTEAFF. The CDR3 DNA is TGTGCCAGCAGTTTCCGGGGAGCGAACACTGAAGCTTTCTTT.

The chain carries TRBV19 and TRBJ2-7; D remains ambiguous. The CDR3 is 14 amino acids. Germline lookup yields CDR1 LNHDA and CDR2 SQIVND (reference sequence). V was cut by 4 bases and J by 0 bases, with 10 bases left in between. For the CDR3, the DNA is TGTGCCAGTAGTAACCCCGGGTACTCCTACGAGCAGTACTTC. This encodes CASSNPGYSYEQYF.

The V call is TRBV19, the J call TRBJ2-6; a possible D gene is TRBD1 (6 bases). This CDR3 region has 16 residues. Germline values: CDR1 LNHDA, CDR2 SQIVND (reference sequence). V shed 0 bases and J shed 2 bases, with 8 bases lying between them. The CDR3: CASSIDAGAGANVLTF. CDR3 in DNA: TGTGCCAGTAGTATAGATGCAGGGGCTGGGGCCAACGTCCTGACTTTC.

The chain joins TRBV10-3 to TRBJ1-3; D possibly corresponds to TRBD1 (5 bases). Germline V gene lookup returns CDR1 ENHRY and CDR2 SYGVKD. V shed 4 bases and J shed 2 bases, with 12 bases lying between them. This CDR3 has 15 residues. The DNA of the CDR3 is TGTGCCATCAGTGGCGAAGGGGATGCTGGAAACACCATATATTTT. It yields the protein CAISGEGDAGNTIYF.

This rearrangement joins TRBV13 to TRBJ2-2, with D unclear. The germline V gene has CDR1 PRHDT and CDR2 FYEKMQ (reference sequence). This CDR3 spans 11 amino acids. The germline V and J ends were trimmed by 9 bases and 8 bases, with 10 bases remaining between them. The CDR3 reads CASLSMGELFF. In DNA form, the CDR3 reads TGTGCCAGTTTAAGTATGGGGGAGCTGTTTTTT. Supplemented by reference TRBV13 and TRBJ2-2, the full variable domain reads AAGVIQSPRHLIKEKRETATLKCYPIPRHDTVYWYQQGPGQDPQFLISFYEKMQSDKGSIPDRFSAQQFSDYHSELNMSSLELGDSALYFCASLSMGELFFGEGSRLTVL.

The CDR3: CASSYSSSGDTDTQYF. CDR3 nucleotide sequence: TGTGCCAGCAGTTACTCGTCCAGCGGGGACACAGATACGCAGTATTTT. This sequence joins TRBV6-5 and TRBJ2-3, with 7 bases identical to TRBD2. Trimming took 0 bases from V and 2 from J; bases not matched to a gene: 5. CDR3 length equals 16 residues. CDR1 MNHEY and CDR2 SVGAGI come from the germline V gene.

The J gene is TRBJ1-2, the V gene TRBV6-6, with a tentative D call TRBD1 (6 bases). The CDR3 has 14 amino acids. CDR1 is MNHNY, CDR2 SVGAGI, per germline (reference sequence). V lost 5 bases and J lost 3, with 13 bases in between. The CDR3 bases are TGTGCCAGCAGTCCTACAGGGTCTGACTATGGCTACACCTTC. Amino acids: CASSPTGSDYGYTF.

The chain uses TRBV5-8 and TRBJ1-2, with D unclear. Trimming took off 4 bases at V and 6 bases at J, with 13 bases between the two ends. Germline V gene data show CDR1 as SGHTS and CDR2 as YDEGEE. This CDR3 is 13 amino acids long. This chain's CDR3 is CASSLSLADGYTF. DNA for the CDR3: TGTGCCAGCAGCCTCAGCCTGGCGGATGGCTACACCTTC.

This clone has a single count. CDR3 sequence: CASSLGLGSSSYEQYF. DNA of the CDR3: TGTGCCAGCAGTTTGGGCCTCGGCTCAAGCTCCTACGAGCAGTACTTC. The gene calls are TRBV28 and TRBJ2-7, with D hard to call. CDR1 is MDHEN and CDR2 is SYDVKM in the germline V gene. This CDR3 comprises 16 residues. V lost 3 bases, J lost 0 bases, and 15 bases lay in between. Complete variable domain (other parts from reference TRBV28 and TRBJ2-7): DVKVTQSSRYLVKRTGEKVFLECVQDMDHENMFWYRQDPGLGLRLIYFSYDVKMKEKGDIPEGYSVSREKKERFSLILESASTNQTSMYLCASSLGLGSSSYEQYFGPGTRLTVT.

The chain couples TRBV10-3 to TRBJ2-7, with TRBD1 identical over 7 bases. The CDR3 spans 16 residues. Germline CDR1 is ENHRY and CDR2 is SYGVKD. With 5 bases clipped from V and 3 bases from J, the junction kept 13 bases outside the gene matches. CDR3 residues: CAISTEPGQIFYEQYF. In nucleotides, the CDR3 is TGTGCCATCAGTACAGAGCCGGGACAGATTTTCTACGAGCAGTACTTC.

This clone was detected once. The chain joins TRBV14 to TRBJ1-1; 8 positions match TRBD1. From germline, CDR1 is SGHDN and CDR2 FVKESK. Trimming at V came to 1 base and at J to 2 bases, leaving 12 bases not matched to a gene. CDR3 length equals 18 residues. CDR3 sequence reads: CASSQAWHVGQANTEAFF. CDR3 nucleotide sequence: TGTGCCAGCAGCCAAGCATGGCATGTGGGACAGGCCAACACTGAAGCTTTCTTT.

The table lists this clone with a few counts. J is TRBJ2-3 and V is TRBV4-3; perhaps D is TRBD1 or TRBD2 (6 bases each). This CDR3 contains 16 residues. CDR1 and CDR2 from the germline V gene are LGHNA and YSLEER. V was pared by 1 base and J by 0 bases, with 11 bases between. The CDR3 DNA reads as TGCGCCAGCAGCCAAGTCGGAGGGGGAAGCACAGATACGCAGTATTTT. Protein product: CASSQVGGGSTDTQYF.

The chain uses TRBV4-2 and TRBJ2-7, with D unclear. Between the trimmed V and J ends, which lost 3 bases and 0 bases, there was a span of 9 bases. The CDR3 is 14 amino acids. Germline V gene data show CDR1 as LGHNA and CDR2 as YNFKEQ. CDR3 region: CASSHPGFSYEQYF. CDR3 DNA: TGTGCCAGCAGCCACCCCGGTTTCTCCTACGAGCAGTACTTC.